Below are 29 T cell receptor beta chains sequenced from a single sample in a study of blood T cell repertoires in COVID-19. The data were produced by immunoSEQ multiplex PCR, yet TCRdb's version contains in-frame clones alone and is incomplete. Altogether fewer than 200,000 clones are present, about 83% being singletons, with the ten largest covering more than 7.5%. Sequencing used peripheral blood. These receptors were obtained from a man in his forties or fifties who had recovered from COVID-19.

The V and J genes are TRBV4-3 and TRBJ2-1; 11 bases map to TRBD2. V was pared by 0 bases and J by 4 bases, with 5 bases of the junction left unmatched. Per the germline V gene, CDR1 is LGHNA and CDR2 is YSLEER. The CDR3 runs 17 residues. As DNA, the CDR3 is TGCGCCAGCAGCCAAGATGGTCCTAGCGGGAGGTACAATGAGCAGTTCTTC. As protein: CASSQDGPSGRYNEQFF.

The CDR3, as DNA: TGCAGCGTGGGGACAGTTAACTATGGCTACACCTTC. Its protein is CSVGTVNYGYTF. This chain connects TRBV29-1 to TRBJ1-2, with TRBD1 identical over 7 bases. Germline CDR1 SQVTM, CDR2 ANQGSEA. V dropped 6 bases and J dropped 1; count of bases not matched to a gene: 2. The CDR3 sequence is 12 residues long.

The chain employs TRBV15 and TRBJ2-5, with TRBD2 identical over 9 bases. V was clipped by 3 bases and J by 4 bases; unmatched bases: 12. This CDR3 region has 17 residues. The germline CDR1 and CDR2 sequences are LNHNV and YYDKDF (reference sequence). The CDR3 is CATSRSQESSGVETQYF. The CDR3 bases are TGTGCCACCAGCAGGTCACAAGAGTCTAGCGGGGTAGAGACCCAGTACTTC. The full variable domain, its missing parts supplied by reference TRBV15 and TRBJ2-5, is DAMVIQNPRYQVTQFGKPVTLSCSQTLNHNVMYWYQQKSSQAPKLLFHYYDKDFNNEADTPDNFQSRRPNTSFCFLDIRSPGLGDTAMYLCATSRSQESSGVETQYFGPGTRLLVL.

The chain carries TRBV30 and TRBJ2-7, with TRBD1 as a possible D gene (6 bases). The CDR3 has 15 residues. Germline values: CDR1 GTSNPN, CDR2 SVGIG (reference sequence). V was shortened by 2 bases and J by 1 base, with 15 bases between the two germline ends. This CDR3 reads CAWSRPGHPSYEQYF. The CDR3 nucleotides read TGTGCCTGGAGTCGCCCGGGACACCCTTCCTACGAGCAGTACTTC.

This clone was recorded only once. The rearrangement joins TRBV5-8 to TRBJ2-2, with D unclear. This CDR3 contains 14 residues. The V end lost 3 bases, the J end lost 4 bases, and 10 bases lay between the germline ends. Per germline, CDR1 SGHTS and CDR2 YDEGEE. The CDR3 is CASSYGFGTGELFF. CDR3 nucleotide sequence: TGTGCCAGCAGCTACGGTTTTGGCACCGGGGAGCTGTTTTTT.

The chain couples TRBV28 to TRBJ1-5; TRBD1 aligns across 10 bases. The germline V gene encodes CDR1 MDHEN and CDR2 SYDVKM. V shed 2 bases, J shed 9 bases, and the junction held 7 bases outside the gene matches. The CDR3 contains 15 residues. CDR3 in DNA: TGTGCCAGCAGTTTAGGGACAGGGGTCCTTGGGCCCCAGCATTTT. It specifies CASSLGTGVLGPQHF.

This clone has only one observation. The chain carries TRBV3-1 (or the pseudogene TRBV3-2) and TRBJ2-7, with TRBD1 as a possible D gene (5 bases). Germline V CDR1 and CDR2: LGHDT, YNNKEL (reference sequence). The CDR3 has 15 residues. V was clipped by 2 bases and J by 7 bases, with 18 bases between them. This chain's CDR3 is CASSQSVGSGQEQYF. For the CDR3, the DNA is TGTGCCAGCAGCCAATCGGTAGGGTCAGGACAAGAGCAGTACTTC.

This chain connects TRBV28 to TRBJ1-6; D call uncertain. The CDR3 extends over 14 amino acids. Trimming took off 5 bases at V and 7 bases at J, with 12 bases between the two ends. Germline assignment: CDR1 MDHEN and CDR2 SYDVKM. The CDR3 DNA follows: TGTGCCAGCAGTCCGGACGGGAAAAATTCACCCCTCCACTTT. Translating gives CASSPDGKNSPLHF.

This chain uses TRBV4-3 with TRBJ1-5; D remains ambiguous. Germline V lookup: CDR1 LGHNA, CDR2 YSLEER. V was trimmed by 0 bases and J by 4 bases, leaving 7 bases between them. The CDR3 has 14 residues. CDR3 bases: TGCGCCAGCAGCCAAGACAGGTGGAATCAGCCCCAGCATTTT. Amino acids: CASSQDRWNQPQHF.

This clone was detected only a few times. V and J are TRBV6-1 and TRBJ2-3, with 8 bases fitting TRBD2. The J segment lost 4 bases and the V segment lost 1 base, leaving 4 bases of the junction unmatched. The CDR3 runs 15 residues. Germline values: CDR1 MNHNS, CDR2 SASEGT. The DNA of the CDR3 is TGTGCCAGCAGTGAAGGGTCGGGGGGGCCAGATACGCAGTATTTT. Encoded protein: CASSEGSGGPDTQYF.

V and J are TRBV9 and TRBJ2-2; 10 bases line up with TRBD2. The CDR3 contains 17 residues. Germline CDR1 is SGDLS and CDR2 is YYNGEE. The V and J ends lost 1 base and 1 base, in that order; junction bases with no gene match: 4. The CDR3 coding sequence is TGTGCCAGCAGCGTAAGGAGACTAGCGGGGAACACCGGGGAGCTGTTTTTT. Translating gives CASSVRRLAGNTGELFF.

This CDR3 is CASSAQKETQYF. The CDR3 DNA follows: TGTGCCAGTAGTGCACAAAAAGAGACCCAGTACTTC. The chain has TRBV19 and TRBJ2-5; D is unclear. Germline CDR1 is LNHDA and CDR2 is SQIVND (reference sequence). The CDR3 extends over 12 amino acids. Trimming cost V 5 bases and J 3 bases, with 7 bases left between them.

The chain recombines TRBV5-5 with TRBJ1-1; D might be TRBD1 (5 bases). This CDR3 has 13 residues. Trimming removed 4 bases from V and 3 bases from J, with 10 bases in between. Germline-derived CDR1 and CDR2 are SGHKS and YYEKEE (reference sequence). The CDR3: CASSRRGDTEAFF. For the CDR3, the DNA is TGTGCCAGCAGCCGCCGGGGGGACACTGAAGCTTTCTTT. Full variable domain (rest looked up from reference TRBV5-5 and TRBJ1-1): DAGVTQSPTHLIKTRGQQVTLRCSPISGHKSVSWYQQVLGQGPQFIFQYYEKEERGRGNFPDRFSARQFPNYSSELNVNALLLGDSALYLCASSRRGDTEAFFGQGTRLTVV.

The chain's CDR3 is CASSQDLLLAKGGELFF. The DNA of the CDR3 is TGCGCCAGCAGCCAAGATTTGTTACTAGCGAAGGGCGGGGAGCTGTTTTTT. The chain employs TRBV4-3 and TRBJ2-2; 7 bases align to TRBD2. This CDR3 has 17 residues. Germline CDR1 LGHNA, CDR2 YSLEER. Trimming at V came to 0 bases and at J to 7 bases, leaving 11 bases not matched to a gene.

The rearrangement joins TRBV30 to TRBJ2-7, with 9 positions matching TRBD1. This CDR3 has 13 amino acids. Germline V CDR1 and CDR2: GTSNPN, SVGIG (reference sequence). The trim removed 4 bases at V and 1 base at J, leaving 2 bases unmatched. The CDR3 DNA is TGTGCCTGGAACAGGGGGCTTTCCTACGAGCAGTACTTC. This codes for CAWNRGLSYEQYF.

In DNA, the CDR3 is TGTGCCAGCAGTCTCTACAGGGGCAATGAGCAGTTCTTC. It yields the protein CASSLYRGNEQFF. The chain carries TRBV6-5 and TRBJ2-1; 7 bases agree with TRBD1. This CDR3 is built from 13 residues. The V gene's germline CDR1 is MNHEY and CDR2 SVGAGI. Trimming removed 5 bases from V and 6 bases from J; junction bases left unmatched: 4.

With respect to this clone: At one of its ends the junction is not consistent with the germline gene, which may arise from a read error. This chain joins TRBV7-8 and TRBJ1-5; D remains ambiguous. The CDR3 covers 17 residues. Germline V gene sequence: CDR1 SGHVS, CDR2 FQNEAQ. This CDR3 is CASSLAGGPMGNQPQHF. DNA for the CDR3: TGTGCCAGCAGCCTAGCAGGAGGGCCGATGGGCAATCAGCCCCAGCATTTT.

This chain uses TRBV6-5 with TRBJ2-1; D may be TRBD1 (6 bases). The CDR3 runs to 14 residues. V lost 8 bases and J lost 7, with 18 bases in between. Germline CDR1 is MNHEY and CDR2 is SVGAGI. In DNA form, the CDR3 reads TGTGCCAGCCAAACTACAGGGTTGTTAAATGAGCAGTTCTTC. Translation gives CASQTTGLLNEQFF.

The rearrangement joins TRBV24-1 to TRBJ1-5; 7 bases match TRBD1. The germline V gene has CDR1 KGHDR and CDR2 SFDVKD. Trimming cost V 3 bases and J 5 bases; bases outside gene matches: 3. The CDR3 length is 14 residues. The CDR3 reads CATSDHGQDQPQHF. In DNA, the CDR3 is TGTGCCACCAGTGATCACGGACAGGATCAGCCCCAGCATTTT.

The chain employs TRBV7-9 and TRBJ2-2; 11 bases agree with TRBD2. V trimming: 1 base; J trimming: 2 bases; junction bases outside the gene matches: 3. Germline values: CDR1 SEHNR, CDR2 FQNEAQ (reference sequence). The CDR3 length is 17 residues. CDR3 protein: CASSLVGTSGNTGELFF. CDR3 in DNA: TGTGCCAGCAGCTTAGTGGGGACTAGCGGAAACACCGGGGAGCTGTTTTTT.

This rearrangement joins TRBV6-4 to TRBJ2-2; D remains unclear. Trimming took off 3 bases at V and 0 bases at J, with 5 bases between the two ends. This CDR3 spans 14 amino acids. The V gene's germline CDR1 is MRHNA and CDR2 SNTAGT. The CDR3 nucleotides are TGTGCCAGCAGTGATTCCGCGAACACCGGGGAGCTGTTTTTT. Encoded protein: CASSDSANTGELFF.

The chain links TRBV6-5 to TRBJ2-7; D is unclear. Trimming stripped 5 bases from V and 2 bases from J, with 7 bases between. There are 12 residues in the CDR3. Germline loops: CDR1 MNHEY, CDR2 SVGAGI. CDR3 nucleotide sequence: TGTGCCAGCAGTAACATGGCCTACGAGCAGTACTTC. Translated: CASSNMAYEQYF.

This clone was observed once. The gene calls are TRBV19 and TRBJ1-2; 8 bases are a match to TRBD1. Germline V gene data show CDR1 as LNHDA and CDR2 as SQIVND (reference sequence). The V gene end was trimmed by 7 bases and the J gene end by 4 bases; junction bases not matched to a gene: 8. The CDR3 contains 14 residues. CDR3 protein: CASTLDRALYGYTF. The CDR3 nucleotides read TGTGCCAGTACCTTGGACAGGGCCCTCTATGGCTACACCTTC.

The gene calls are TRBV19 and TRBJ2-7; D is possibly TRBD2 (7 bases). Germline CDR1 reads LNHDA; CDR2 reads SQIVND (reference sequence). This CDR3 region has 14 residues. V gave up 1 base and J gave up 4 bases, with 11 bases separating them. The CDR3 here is CASSIVSGTYEQYF. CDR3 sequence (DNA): TGTGCCAGTAGTATAGTGAGCGGGACATACGAGCAGTACTTC.

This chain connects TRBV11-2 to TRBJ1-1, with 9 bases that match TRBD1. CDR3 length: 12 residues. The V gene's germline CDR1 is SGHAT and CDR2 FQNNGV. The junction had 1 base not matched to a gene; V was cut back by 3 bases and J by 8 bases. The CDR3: CASSFGTGEAFF. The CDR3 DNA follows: TGTGCCAGCAGCTTCGGGACAGGGGAAGCTTTCTTT.

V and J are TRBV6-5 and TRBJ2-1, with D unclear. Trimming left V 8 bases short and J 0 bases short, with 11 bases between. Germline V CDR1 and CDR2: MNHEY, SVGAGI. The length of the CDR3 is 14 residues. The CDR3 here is CASVGRNSYNEQFF. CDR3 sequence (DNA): TGTGCCAGCGTGGGCAGGAACTCCTACAATGAGCAGTTCTTC.

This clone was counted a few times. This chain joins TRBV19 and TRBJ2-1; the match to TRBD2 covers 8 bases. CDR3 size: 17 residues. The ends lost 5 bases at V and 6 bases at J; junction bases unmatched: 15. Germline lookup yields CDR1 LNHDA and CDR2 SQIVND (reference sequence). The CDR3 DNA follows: TGTGCCAGTAGTCCTTCCCAACTAGCGGCTCAACTCAATGAGCAGTTCTTC. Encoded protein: CASSPSQLAAQLNEQFF.

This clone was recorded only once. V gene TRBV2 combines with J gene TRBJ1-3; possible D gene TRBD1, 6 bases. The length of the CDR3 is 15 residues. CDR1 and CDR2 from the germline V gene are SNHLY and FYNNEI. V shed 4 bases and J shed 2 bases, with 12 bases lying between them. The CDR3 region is CASSGEGVPGNTIYF. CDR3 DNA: TGTGCCAGCAGTGGGGAGGGGGTTCCTGGAAACACCATATATTTT. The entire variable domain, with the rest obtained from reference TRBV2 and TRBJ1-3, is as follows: EPEVTQTPSHQVTQMGQEVILRCVPISNHLYFYWYRQILGQKVEFLVSFYNNEISEKSEIFDDQFSVERPDGSNFTLKIRSTKLEDSAMYFCASSGEGVPGNTIYFGEGSWLTVV.

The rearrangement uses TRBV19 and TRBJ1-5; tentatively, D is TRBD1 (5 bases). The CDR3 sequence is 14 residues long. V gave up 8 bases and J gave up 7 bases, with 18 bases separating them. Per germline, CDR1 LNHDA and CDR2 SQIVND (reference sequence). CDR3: CASAWGREGQPQHF. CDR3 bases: TGTGCCAGTGCATGGGGCAGGGAAGGGCAGCCCCAGCATTTT.